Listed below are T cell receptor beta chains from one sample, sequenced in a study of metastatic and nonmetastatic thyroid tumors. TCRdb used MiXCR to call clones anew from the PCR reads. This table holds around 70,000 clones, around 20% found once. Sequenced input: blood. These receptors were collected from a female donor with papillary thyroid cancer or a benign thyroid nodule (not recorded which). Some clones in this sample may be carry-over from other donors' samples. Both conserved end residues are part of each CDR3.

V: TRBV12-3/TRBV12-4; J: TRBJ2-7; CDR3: CASSLDRVSYEQYF
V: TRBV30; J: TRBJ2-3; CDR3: CAWKRGGQGGTDTQYF
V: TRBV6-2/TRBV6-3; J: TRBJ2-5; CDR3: CASSYSIAGSETQYF
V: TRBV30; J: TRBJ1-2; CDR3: CAWSVGYGYTF
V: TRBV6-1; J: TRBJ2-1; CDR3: CASTSNEQFF
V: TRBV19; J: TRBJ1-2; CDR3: CASRISDRPGYTF
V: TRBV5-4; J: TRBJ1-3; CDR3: CASSLGRNTGNTIYF
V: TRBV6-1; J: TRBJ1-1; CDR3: CASSDTVNTEAFF
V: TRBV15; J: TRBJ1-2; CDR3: CATSRDWADSNYGYTF
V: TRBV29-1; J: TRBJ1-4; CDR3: CSVLALKYKSEKLFF
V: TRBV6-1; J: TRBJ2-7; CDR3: CASTHQRSGREGYEQYF
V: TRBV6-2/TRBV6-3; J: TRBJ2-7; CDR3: CASTPLYYEQYF
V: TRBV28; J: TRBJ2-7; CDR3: CASGDGRYEQYF
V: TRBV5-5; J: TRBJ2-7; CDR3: CASSLNPGPYEQYF
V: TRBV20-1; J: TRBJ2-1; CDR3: CSATPPTAYNEQFF
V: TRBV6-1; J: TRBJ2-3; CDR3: CASSEDHTDTQYF
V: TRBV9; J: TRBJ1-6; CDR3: CASSVEGTGSSPLHF
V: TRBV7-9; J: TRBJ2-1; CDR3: CASSLASGNEQFF
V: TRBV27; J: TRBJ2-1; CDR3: CASSFGTSGSMEQFF
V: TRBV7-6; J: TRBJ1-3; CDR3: CASSLVSAGGSGNTFYF
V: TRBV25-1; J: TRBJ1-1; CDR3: CASSDRTGGTEAFF
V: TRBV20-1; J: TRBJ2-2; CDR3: CSASSGGPYTGELFF
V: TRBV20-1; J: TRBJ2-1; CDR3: CSARDRSGGEQFF
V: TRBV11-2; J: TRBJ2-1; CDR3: CASSLGRSYNEQFF
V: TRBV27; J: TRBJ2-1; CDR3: CASSSQGVRTSSYNEQFF
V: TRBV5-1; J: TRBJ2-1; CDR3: CASSFGQGAGNEQFF
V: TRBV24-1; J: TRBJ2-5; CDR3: CATSDPTPGQGQETQYF
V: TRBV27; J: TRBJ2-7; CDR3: CASSSTDSWWEQYF
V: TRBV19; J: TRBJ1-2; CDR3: CASSMWFGGNYGYTF
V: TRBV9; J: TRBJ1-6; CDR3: CASSDRAPSPLHF
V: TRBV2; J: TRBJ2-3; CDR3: CASTWADTQYF
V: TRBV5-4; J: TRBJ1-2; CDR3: CASSFRDRTLGGYGYTF
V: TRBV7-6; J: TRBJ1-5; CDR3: CASSLGDSNQPQHF
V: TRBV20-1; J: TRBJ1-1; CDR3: CSARQGTEAFF
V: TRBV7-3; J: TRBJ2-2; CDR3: CASSLMGANAGELFF
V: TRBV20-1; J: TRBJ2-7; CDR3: CSPLNRGTYEQYF
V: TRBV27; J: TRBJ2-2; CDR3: CASSPGTTCNGELFF
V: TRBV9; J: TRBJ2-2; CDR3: CASSETDLGPSGELFF
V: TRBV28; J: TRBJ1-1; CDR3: CASRSGNTEAFF
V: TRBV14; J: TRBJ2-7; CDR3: CASSNIGTTYEQYF
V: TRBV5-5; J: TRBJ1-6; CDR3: CASSFHGDRANSPLHF
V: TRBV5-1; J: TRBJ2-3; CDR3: CASSHSGSWTDTQYF
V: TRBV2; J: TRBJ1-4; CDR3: CASSEAGTATNEKLFF
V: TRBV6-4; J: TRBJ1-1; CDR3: CASSDSNRNTEAFF
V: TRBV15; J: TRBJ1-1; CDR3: CATSPQGTFVDTEAFF
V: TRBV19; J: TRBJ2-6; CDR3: CASSFHMVSGANVLTF
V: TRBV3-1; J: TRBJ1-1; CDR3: CASSPPHLGGGTEAFF
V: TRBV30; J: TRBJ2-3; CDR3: CAWSVASGRGGTQYF
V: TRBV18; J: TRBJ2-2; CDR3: CASSQGQITGELFF
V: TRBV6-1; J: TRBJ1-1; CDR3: CASSSRAGGTNTEAFF
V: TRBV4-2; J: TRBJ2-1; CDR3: CASSQVGLNNEQFF
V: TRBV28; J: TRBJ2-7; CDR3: CASSPRTNYEQYF
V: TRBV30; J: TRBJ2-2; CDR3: CAWSSGNTGELFF
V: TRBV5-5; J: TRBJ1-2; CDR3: CASSLARGANYGYTF
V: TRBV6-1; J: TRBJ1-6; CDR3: CASRGFSSYNSPLHF
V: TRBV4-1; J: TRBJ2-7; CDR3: CASSHRPPGLVAYEQYF
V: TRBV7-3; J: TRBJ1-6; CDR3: CASSSDLPNSPLHF
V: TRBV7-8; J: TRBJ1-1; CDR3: CASSGVGTEAFF